The sequence of this T cell receptor (beta chain) was determined in a study of blood T cell repertoires in COVID-19. Clones were sequenced by immunoSEQ multiplex PCR, and TCRdb holds only the in-frame ones, with some missing. The sample consists of about 230,000 clones, over 80% of them appearing once. V gave up 6 bases and J gave up 0 bases, with 11 bases separating them. The CDR3 has 14 residues. The V gene's germline CDR1 is KGHSH and CDR2 LQKENI. This sequence was found in a woman in her 70s with active or convalescent COVID-19. V is TRBV18 and J is TRBJ1-1; D might be TRBD1 (6 bases). Specimen: peripheral blood. CDR3 amino acids: CASSPAGVNTEAFF. Written as DNA, the CDR3 is TGTGCCAGCTCGCCAGCAGGGGTGAACACTGAAGCTTTCTTT. The entire variable domain, with the rest obtained from reference TRBV18 and TRBJ1-1, is as follows: NAGVMQNPRHLVRRRGQEARLRCSPMKGHSHVYWYRQLPEEGLKFMVYLQKENIIDESGMPKERFSAEFPKEGPSILRIQQVVRGDSAAYFCASSPAGVNTEAFFGQGTRLTVV.